The clone carrying this T cell receptor (beta chain) came up many times. What it recognizes is unknown. The V gene's germline CDR1 is MNHEY and CDR2 SVGEGT. The CDR3 length is 14 residues. V was cut by 8 bases and J by 7 bases, with 20 bases left in between. Researchers amplified the TCR beta CDR3 regions from RNA transcripts. Carried out on the TCR CDR3, a first-round RT-PCR used the HTBI primer set. TCRdb itself ran the multiplex PCR reads through MiXCR, one entry per CDR3 protein. The sample records 250,000 or so distinct CDR3 sequences, 13% to 15% being singletons. This sample is drawn from a study of T cells in Graves' hyperthyroidism and ophthalmopathy. Looking at the study overall: Pretreatment peripheral blood was obtained at initial diagnosis. Study observations and caveats: Blood also contained most expanded thyroid clonotypes above 0.001.

Patients showing uncontrolled infection, other autoimmune disease, pregnancy or lactation were ineligible. Source material for PBMCs was about 11 ml fresh peripheral blood. The chain combines TRBV6-2 or TRBV6-3 with TRBJ1-1, with D perhaps TRBD1 (6 bases). Sequencing was performed on blood. The sequence derives from a woman aged 50 to 60 with Graves' hyperthyroidism that later progressed to Graves' ophthalmopathy. The CDR3 DNA reads as TGTGCCAGCTCGCAAAGGGGGGCCTCAATTGAAGCTTTCTTT. It translates to CASSQRGASIEAFF.